These 27 T cell receptor beta chains came from one sample sequenced in a study of blood T cell repertoires in COVID-19. Assay: immunoSEQ multiplex PCR; the TCRdb copy retains only in-frame clones and omits some. The table records roughly 25,000 clones, 72% of them present only once. The sequencing sample was made of peripheral blood. The receptors were sampled from an elderly woman with acute or convalescent COVID-19.

V and J are TRBV2 and TRBJ2-5; D possibly corresponds to TRBD2 (7 bases). The CDR3 sequence is 14 residues long. With 4 bases removed from V and 3 bases from J, the gap between germline ends came to 12 bases. CDR1 is SNHLY and CDR2 is FYNNEI in the germline V gene. The CDR3 sequence: CASSVGGAEETQYF. The CDR3, as DNA: TGTGCCAGCAGTGTGGGGGGGGCTGAAGAGACCCAGTACTTC. The complete variable domain, with remaining parts taken from reference TRBV2 and TRBJ2-5, reads EPEVTQTPSHQVTQMGQEVILRCVPISNHLYFYWYRQILGQKVEFLVSFYNNEISEKSEIFDDQFSVERPDGSNFTLKIRSTKLEDSAMYFCASSVGGAEETQYFGPGTRLLVL.

The chain links TRBV11-1 to TRBJ1-5; maybe TRBD1 (5 bases). This CDR3 is built from 12 residues. CDR1 SGHAT and CDR2 FQDESV come from the germline V gene (reference sequence). The germline V and J ends were trimmed by 5 bases and 8 bases, with 10 bases remaining between them. CDR3 amino acids: CASSLTGEPQHF. The CDR3 DNA reads as TGTGCCAGCAGCCTTACAGGAGAGCCCCAGCATTTT. The whole variable domain, filled in from reference TRBV11-1 and TRBJ1-5, reads EAEVAQSPRYKITEKSQAVAFWCDPISGHATLYWYRQILGQGPELLVQFQDESVVDDSQLPKDRFSAERLKGVDSTLKIQPAELGDSAMYLCASSLTGEPQHFGDGTRLSIL.

The chain couples TRBV15 to TRBJ2-5; TRBD2 matches 7 bases. V shed 0 bases and J 6 bases; nucleotides not matched to a gene: 7. This CDR3 region has 15 residues. From germline, CDR1 is LNHNV and CDR2 YYDKDF (reference sequence). CDR3 in amino acids: CATSRDGGERKTQYF. In DNA form, the CDR3 reads TGTGCCACCAGCAGAGATGGGGGGGAAAGGAAGACCCAGTACTTC.

J is TRBJ2-3 and V is TRBV7-2; 11 bases agree with TRBD2. CDR1 is SGHTA, CDR2 FQGNSA, per germline. This CDR3 is built from 15 residues. Trimming took 7 bases from V and 3 from J; bases not matched to a gene: 6. CDR3: CASTFLAGGTDTQYF. In nucleotides, the CDR3 is TGTGCCAGCACTTTTCTAGCGGGGGGTACAGATACGCAGTATTTT.

The V and J genes are TRBV5-6 and TRBJ2-2; 12 nucleotides line up with TRBD1. CDR1 SGHDT and CDR2 YYEEEE come from the germline V gene. CDR3 length: 16 amino acids. With V trimmed by 1 base and J by 7 bases, 5 bases remained unmatched. This chain's CDR3 is CASSLSGTGGHGELFF. The CDR3, as DNA: TGTGCCAGCAGCTTGTCCGGGACAGGGGGCCACGGGGAGCTGTTTTTT.

This sequence joins TRBV9 and TRBJ2-1; TRBD2 agrees at 9 bases. Germline V gene lookup returns CDR1 SGDLS and CDR2 YYNGEE. V shed 4 bases and J 3 bases; nucleotides not matched to a gene: 5. This CDR3 is built from 15 residues. The CDR3 sequence is CASSPGTSLYNEQFF. The CDR3 DNA reads TGTGCCAGCAGCCCCGGGACTAGCCTCTACAATGAGCAGTTCTTC.

This clone was seen a few times. V usage is TRBV3-1 (or the pseudogene TRBV3-2) and J usage is TRBJ2-7; TRBD2 matches 7 bases. The junction had 10 bases not matched to a gene; V was cut back by 1 base and J by 7 bases. The CDR3 totals 15 residues. Germline V gene lookup returns CDR1 LGHDT and CDR2 YNNKEL (reference sequence). CDR3 amino acids: CASSQVYGGGSEQYF. The CDR3 DNA reads TGTGCCAGCAGCCAAGTGTACGGGGGAGGGAGTGAGCAGTACTTC.

The chain recombines TRBV30 with TRBJ1-2, with D tentatively TRBD1 (6 bases). This CDR3 is 13 amino acids long. V was clipped by 0 bases and J by 4 bases, with 9 bases between them. Germline V CDR1 and CDR2: GTSNPN, SVGIG (reference sequence). The CDR3 DNA reads TGTGCCTGGAGTGTGGCCAGGGGCTATGGCTACACCTTC. Translated: CAWSVARGYGYTF.

This sequence joins TRBV27 and TRBJ1-4; D unclear. Germline V gene data show CDR1 as MNHEY and CDR2 as SMNVEV (reference sequence). With 6 bases removed from V and 8 bases from J, the gap between germline ends came to 10 bases. The CDR3 has 12 amino acids. Here the CDR3 reads CASRRGGEKLFF. CDR3 sequence (DNA): TGTGCCAGCAGGCGGGGAGGCGAAAAACTGTTTTTT.

This chain uses TRBV29-1 with TRBJ1-5; D gene unclear. Trimming shortened V by 6 bases and J by 0 bases, and 12 bases separated the two germline ends. This CDR3 region has 14 residues. In germline, CDR1 is SQVTM, CDR2 ANQGSEA. The CDR3 here is CSVLFGSSNQPQHF. The CDR3 bases are TGCAGCGTCCTCTTTGGGAGTAGCAATCAGCCCCAGCATTTT.

This clone was picked up one time. The V gene is TRBV7-2, the J gene TRBJ2-7; D gene ambiguous. V was clipped by 5 bases and J by 3 bases, with 14 bases between them. The CDR3 loop spans 14 amino acids. Looked up from germline, CDR1 is SGHTA and CDR2 is FQGNSA. The CDR3: CASSRSPDFYEQYF. In DNA, the CDR3 is TGTGCCAGCAGCAGAAGCCCAGACTTCTACGAGCAGTACTTC. The variable domain in full, with the rest retrieved from reference TRBV7-2 and TRBJ2-7, is GAGVSQSPSNKVTEKGKDVELRCDPISGHTALYWYRQSLGQGLEFLIYFQGNSAPDKSGLPSDRFSAERTGGSVSTLTIQRTQQEDSAVYLCASSRSPDFYEQYFGPGTRLTVT.

The CDR3 coding sequence is TGCAGTGCTAGTGGCAGGGGGCGCAAAGAGACCCAGTACTTC. Its translation is CSASGRGRKETQYF. The chain joins TRBV20-1 to TRBJ2-5; TRBD1 matches at 8 bases. Trimming cost V 3 bases and J 3 bases; bases outside gene matches: 6. Germline V CDR1 and CDR2: DFQATT, SNEGSKA (reference sequence). This CDR3 region has 14 residues.

The genes are TRBV3-1 (or the pseudogene TRBV3-2) and TRBJ1-1; TRBD1 matches at 7 bases. The CDR3 runs to 13 residues. With V trimmed by 1 base and J by 5 bases, 1 base remained unmatched. The germline V gene encodes CDR1 LGHDT and CDR2 YNNKEL (reference sequence). For the CDR3, the DNA is TGTGCCAGCAGCCAAGGGGGACAGACTGAAGCTTTCTTT. Translated, it gives CASSQGGQTEAFF.

DNA of the CDR3: TGTGCCATCAGTGAAGGGGCCCCTCAGAAAGCTTTCTTT. As protein: CAISEGAPQKAFF. The V and J genes are TRBV10-3 and TRBJ1-1, with D possibly matching TRBD1 (5 bases). The germline V gene encodes CDR1 ENHRY and CDR2 SYGVKD. The CDR3 sequence is 13 residues long. Trimming removed 3 bases at V and 9 bases at J, with 14 bases between.

The V gene is TRBV18, the J gene TRBJ2-2, with TRBD2 as a possible D gene (6 bases). The CDR3 length is 16 residues. V was clipped by 2 bases and J by 5 bases, with 15 bases between them. Germline V gives CDR1 KGHSH, CDR2 LQKENI. The CDR3 nucleotides read TGTGCCAGCTCACCAAACCAGGGAGGAGAGACCGGGGAGCTGTTTTTT. Translating gives CASSPNQGGETGELFF.

V is TRBV3-1 (or the pseudogene TRBV3-2) and J is TRBJ1-1; 8 bases fit TRBD1. Per germline, CDR1 LGHDT and CDR2 YNNKEL (reference sequence). There are 13 residues in the CDR3. V was clipped by 7 bases and J by 11 bases; unmatched bases: 12. CDR3 in amino acids: CASTPFGGTGAFF. The CDR3 DNA reads as TGTGCCAGCACCCCTTTTGGTGGGACAGGTGCTTTCTTT.

The rearrangement uses TRBV10-2 and TRBJ2-1; 8 nucleotides line up with TRBD1. V was clipped by 7 bases and J by 7 bases; unmatched bases: 6. From germline, CDR1 is WSHSY and CDR2 SAAADI. The CDR3 spans 13 residues. This CDR3 is CASTDGQGNEQFF. The CDR3 DNA sequence: TGCGCCAGCACGGACGGACAGGGAAATGAGCAGTTCTTC.

Comments on this clone: Its ends do not fully match the called genes, so a read error is possible. The chain carries TRBV19 and TRBJ1-2; D is ambiguous. CDR1 and CDR2 from the germline V gene are LNHDA and SQIVND (reference sequence). The CDR3 runs 12 residues. The CDR3 coding sequence is TGTGCCAGTAGTCTGGCATACTACGGCTACACCTTC. Translating gives CASSLAYYGYTF.

This chain uses TRBV19 with TRBJ2-1; 7 bases match TRBD1. The CDR3 extends over 17 amino acids. The germline V gene has CDR1 LNHDA and CDR2 SQIVND (reference sequence). With 5 bases clipped from V and 5 bases from J, the junction kept 15 bases outside the gene matches. CDR3 nucleotide sequence: TGTGCCAGTAGTGGACAGGCAGCCACTGGATTTGACAATGAGCAGTTCTTC. It is translated as CASSGQAATGFDNEQFF.

V is TRBV2 and J is TRBJ2-3, with 8 positions matching TRBD1. The CDR3 covers 12 residues. Germline CDR1 reads SNHLY; CDR2 reads FYNNEI. The V gene end was trimmed by 6 bases and the J gene end by 4 bases; junction bases not matched to a gene: 0. CDR3 sequence: CASRTGADTQYF. CDR3 bases: TGTGCCAGCAGGACAGGGGCAGATACGCAGTATTTT.

The rearrangement joins TRBV5-1 to TRBJ2-6; D may be TRBD1 (6 bases). V lost 2 bases, J lost 0 bases, and 9 bases lay in between. Germline CDR1 is SGHRS and CDR2 is YFSETQ. This CDR3 region has 16 residues. The CDR3 sequence: CASSFQGSSGANVLTF. The CDR3 nucleotides are TGCGCCAGCAGCTTTCAGGGGAGCTCTGGGGCCAACGTCCTGACTTTC.

The J gene is TRBJ2-6, the V gene TRBV30; TRBD2 aligns across 7 bases. Germline values: CDR1 GTSNPN, CDR2 SVGIG (reference sequence). The CDR3 loop spans 15 amino acids. The V and J ends lost 1 base and 0 bases, in that order; junction bases with no gene match: 0. CDR3 sequence reads: CAWSAGGSGANVLTF. CDR3 sequence (DNA): TGTGCCTGGAGTGCGGGGGGCTCTGGGGCCAACGTCCTGACTTTC.

The chain couples TRBV24-1 to TRBJ1-3; D gene unclear. The ends were cut back, 4 bases at V and 0 bases at J, with 9 bases in the middle. The CDR3 spans 15 residues. Germline CDR1 reads KGHDR; CDR2 reads SFDVKD. CDR3: CATSDDSSSGNTIYF. The CDR3 DNA sequence: TGTGCCACCAGTGACGACTCCTCCTCTGGAAACACCATATATTTT.

The chain joins TRBV28 to TRBJ2-7; D is uncertain. The CDR3 totals 12 residues. Trimming took 5 bases from V and 2 from J, leaving 7 bases between them. Germline V gene lookup returns CDR1 MDHEN and CDR2 SYDVKM. CDR3 loop: CASSLTPYEQYF. The CDR3 nucleotides are TGTGCCAGCAGTCTAACCCCCTACGAGCAGTACTTC.

CDR3 sequence: CASSSGAGAQETQYF. In nucleotides, the CDR3 is TGTGCCAGCAGCTCCGGAGCGGGGGCCCAAGAGACCCAGTACTTC. This chain joins TRBV3-1 (or the pseudogene TRBV3-2) and TRBJ2-5, with TRBD2 matching 8 bases. J was trimmed by 1 base and V by 5 bases; bases with no gene match: 6. Germline V gene data show CDR1 as LGHDT and CDR2 as YNNKEL (reference sequence). This CDR3 region has 15 residues.

The chain carries TRBV4-3 and TRBJ1-4; 11 nucleotides match TRBD1. Germline CDR1 reads LGHNA; CDR2 reads YSLEER. The CDR3 length is 16 residues. With V trimmed by 0 bases and J by 11 bases, 8 bases remained unmatched. The CDR3 protein is CASSQDSPGQGGKLFF. CDR3 sequence (DNA): TGCGCCAGCAGCCAAGATTCGCCGGGACAGGGGGGGAAACTGTTTTTT.

This clone was counted a few times. The rearrangement links TRBV6-5 to TRBJ1-2; weak D call: TRBD1 (5 bases). The germline gives CDR1 MNHEY, CDR2 SVGAGI. With 8 bases removed from V and 4 bases from J, the gap between germline ends came to 17 bases. The CDR3 extends over 14 amino acids. The CDR3 region is CASHLEGAGYGYTF. The CDR3 DNA follows: TGTGCCAGCCACCTCGAAGGGGCCGGCTATGGCTACACCTTC.